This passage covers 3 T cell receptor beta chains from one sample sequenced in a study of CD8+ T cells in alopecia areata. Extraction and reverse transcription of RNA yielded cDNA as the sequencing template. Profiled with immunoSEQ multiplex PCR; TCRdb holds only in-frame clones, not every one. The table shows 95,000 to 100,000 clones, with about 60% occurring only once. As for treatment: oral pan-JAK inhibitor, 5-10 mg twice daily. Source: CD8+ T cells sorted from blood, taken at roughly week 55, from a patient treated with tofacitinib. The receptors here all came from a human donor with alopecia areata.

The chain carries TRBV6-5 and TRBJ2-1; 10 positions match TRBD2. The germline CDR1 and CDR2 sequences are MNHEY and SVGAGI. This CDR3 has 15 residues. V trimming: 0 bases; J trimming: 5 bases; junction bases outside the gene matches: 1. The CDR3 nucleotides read TGTGCCAGCAGTTACTCGACTAGCGGGCACAATGAGCAGTTCTTC. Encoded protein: CASSYSTSGHNEQFF.

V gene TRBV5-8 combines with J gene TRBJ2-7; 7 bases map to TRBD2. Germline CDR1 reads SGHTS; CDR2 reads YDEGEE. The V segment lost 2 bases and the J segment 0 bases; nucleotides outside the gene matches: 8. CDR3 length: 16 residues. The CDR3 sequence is CASSFFGGGSSYEQYF. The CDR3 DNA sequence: TGTGCCAGCAGCTTTTTCGGCGGGGGAAGCTCCTACGAGCAGTACTTC.

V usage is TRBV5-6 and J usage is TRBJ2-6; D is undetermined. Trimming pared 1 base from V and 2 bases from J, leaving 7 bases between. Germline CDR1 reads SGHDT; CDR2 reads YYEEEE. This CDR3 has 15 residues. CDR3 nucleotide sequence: TGTGCCAGCAGCTTGTCTACAGCTGGGGCCAACGTCCTGACTTTC. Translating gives CASSLSTAGANVLTF.